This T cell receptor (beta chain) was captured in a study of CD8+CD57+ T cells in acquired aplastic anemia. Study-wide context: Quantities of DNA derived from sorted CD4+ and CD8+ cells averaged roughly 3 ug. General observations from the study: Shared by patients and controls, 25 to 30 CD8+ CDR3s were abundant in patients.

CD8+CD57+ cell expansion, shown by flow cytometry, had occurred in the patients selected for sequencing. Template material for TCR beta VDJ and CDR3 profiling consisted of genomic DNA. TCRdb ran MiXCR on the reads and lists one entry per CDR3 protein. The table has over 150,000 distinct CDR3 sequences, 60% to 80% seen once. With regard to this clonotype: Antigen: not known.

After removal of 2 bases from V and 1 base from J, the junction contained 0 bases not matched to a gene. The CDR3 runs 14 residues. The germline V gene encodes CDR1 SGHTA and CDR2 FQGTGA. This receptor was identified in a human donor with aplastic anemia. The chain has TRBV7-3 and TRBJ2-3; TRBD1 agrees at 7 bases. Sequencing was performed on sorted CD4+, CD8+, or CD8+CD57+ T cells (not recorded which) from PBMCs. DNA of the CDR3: TGTGCCAGCAGCTTAGACAGGGGCACAGATACGCAGTATTTT. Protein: CASSLDRGTDTQYF.